This T cell receptor beta chain was sequenced in a study of T cells in Graves' hyperthyroidism and ophthalmopathy. Findings and limits, study-wide: The model predicted ophthalmopathy a median approximately seven months before onset. Ophthalmopathy was distinguished from stable hyperthyroidism by 13 V-J signatures.

Amplified regions were TCR beta CDR3 sequences from RNA transcripts. The TCR CDR3 was amplified in a first-round RT-PCR using the HTBI primer set. TCRdb re-derived calls from the multiplex PCR reads in MiXCR, one entry per CDR3 protein. The table includes under 350,000 distinct CDR3 sequences, 15% to 20% detected once. V was pared by 3 bases and J by 0 bases, with 15 bases between. This CDR3 is 16 amino acids long. The germline CDR1 and CDR2 sequences are SQVTM and ANQGSEA. In this sample, this clonotype turned up many times. Its antigen remains unidentified. Sequencing was carried out using blood. The chain joins TRBV29-1 to TRBJ2-1, with D possibly being TRBD2 (6 bases). The source of this sequence is a woman aged 55-70 years with Graves' ophthalmopathy. The CDR3 here is CSVEKLSGYSYNEQFF. In nucleotides, the CDR3 is TGCAGCGTTGAGAAACTTAGCGGATACTCCTACAATGAGCAGTTCTTC.